The clone carrying this T cell receptor beta chain has only one observation. The data originate from a study of blood T cell repertoires in COVID-19. Study information: Acute and convalescent COVID-19 samples came from the United States, Italy and Spain. T cells, B-cell-depleted T cells, or PBMCs provided the cDNA or gDNA that served as material.

The V segment lost 0 bases and the J segment 4 bases; nucleotides outside the gene matches: 9. The V gene's germline CDR1 is KGHDR and CDR2 SFDVKD. The CDR3 has 18 residues. How the authors handled the data: Amplification with reference gene primers provided the estimates of nucleated cell counts. This table comes from immunoSEQ multiplex PCR, and its TCRdb copy is limited to in-frame clones, with some not included. V and J calls plus clone size are reproduced from that table; the DNA served to infer D and trimming. The table includes fewer than 200,000 clones, about 80% detected once. The receptor's source is a woman aged 80 or over with acute or convalescent COVID-19. Sequencing input: peripheral blood. The chain employs TRBV24-1 and TRBJ2-5; 11 bases are shared with TRBD2. This CDR3 is CATSDLVAGGPSGETQYF. CDR3 sequence (DNA): TGTGCCACCAGTGATTTGGTAGCGGGAGGGCCCTCGGGAGAGACCCAGTACTTC.